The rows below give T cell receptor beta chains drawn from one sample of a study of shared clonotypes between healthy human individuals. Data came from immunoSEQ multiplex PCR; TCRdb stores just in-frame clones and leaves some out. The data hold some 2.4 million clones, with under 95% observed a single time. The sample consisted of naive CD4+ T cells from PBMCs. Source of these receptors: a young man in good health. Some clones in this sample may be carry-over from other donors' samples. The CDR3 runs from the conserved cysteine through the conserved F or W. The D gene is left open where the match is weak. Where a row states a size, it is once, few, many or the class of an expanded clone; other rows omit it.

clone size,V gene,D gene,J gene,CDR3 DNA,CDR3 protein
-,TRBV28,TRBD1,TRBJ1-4,TGTGCCAGCAGGTCAGGGGGAGTGGATGAAAAACTGTTTTTT,CASRSGGVDEKLFF
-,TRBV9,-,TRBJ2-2,TGTGCCAGCAGCGTACGGGGGTACAACACCGGGGAGCTGTTTTTT,CASSVRGYNTGELFF
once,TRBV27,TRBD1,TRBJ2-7,TGTGCCAGCAGTTTCCGTCCCGGGACAGGGAGCTACGAGCAGTACTTC,CASSFRPGTGSYEQYF
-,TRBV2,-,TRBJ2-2,TGTGCCAGCACCTTGGACGTTACCGGGGAGCTGTTTTTT,CASTLDVTGELFF
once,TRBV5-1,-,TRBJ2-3,TGCGCCAGCAGCTTGCCCCTACCCCCAGATACGCAGTATTTT,CASSLPLPPDTQYF
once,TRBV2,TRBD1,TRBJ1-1,TGTGCCAGCATCCAGGACAGGGGTGAAGCTTTCTTT,CASIQDRGEAFF
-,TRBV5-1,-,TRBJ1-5,TGCGCCAGCAGCTTGGAAGCAGGGTATCAGCCCCAGCATTTT,CASSLEAGYQPQHF
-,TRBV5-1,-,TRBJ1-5,TGCGCCAGCAGCTTGGGGGGCGGGAGCAATCAGCCCCAGCATTTT,CASSLGGGSNQPQHF
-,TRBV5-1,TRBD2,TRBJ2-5,TGCGCCAGCAGCCATCCGGGACTAGCCGGGGAGACCCAGTACTTC,CASSHPGLAGETQYF
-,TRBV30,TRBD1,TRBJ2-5,TGTGCCTGGACCCAGGGGGCGCAAGGGACCCAGTACTTC,CAWTQGAQGTQYF
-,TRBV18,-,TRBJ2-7,TGTGCCAGCTCACCCGCAGTGAGGGGCCTCTCCTACGAGCAGTACTTC,CASSPAVRGLSYEQYF
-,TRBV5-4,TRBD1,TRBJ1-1,TGTGCCAGCAGCTGGGGACAGGGGGCGAACATGAACACTGAAGCTTTCTTT,CASSWGQGANMNTEAFF
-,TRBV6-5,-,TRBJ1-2,TGTGCCAGCAGTTACCAGGGGCCGAGGGGCTACACCTTC,CASSYQGPRGYTF
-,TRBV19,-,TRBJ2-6,TGTGCCAGTCAAAGACAGCTTATCAGCTCTGGGGCCAACGTCCTGACTTTC,CASQRQLISSGANVLTF
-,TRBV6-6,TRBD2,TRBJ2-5,TGTGCCAGCAGCCGGACTAGCGGACCACAAGAGACCCAGTACTTC,CASSRTSGPQETQYF
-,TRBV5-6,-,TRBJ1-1,TGTGCCAGCAGCTTGGGTAGGGTCCGCACTGAAGCTTTCTTT,CASSLGRVRTEAFF
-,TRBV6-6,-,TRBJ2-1,TGTGCCAGCAGTTACGGCCAGACCAATGAGCAGTTCTTC,CASSYGQTNEQFF
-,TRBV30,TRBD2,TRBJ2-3,TGTGCCTGGAGTGGAGGTAGCGGGAGGCAAGATACGCAGTATTTT,CAWSGGSGRQDTQYF
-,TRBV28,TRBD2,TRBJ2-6,TGTGCCAGCAGCACGTCGCGACTAGCGGCAAACTCTGGGGCCAACGTCCTGACTTTC,CASSTSRLAANSGANVLTF
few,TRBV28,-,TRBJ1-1,TGTGCCAGCAGTCAACCCACAGGGTTAGGCACTGAAGCTTTCTTT,CASSQPTGLGTEAFF
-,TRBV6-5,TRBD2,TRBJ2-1,TGTGCCAGCAGTCCGGGACTAACATACAATGAGCAGTTCTTC,CASSPGLTYNEQFF
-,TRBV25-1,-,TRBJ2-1,TGTGCCAGCAGGAGGGGCGGGGGCGTCTATGAGCAGTTCTTC,CASRRGGGVYEQFF
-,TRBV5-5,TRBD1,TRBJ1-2,TGTGCCAGCAGCCCTACAGGGGGAGGAGATTATGGCTACACCTTC,CASSPTGGGDYGYTF
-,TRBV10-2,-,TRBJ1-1,TGCGCCAGCAGTGATAGACTGAGGATTAACACTGAAGCTTTCTTT,CASSDRLRINTEAFF
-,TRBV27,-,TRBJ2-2,TGTGCCAGCCGTAGGACAGCACACGGGGAGCTGTTTTTT,CASRRTAHGELFF
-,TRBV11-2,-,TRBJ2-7,TGTGCCAGCAGCTTAACGGTCTACGAGCAGTACTTC,CASSLTVYEQYF
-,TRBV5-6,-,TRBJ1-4,TGTGCCAGCAGCCTATACCAGGGGGAAAAACTGTTTTTT,CASSLYQGEKLFF
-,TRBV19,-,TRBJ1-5,TGTGCCAGTAGTGTAAACAGGGTCGGTCAGCCCCAGCATTTT,CASSVNRVGQPQHF
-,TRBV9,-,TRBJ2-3,TGTGCCAGCACCCTGATGGGTCCCAGTACGCAGTATTTT,CASTLMGPSTQYF
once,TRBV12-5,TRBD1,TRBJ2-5,TGTGCTAGTGGAGGACAGGAAGAGACCCAGTACTTC,CASGGQEETQYF
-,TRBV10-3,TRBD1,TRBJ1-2,TGTGCCATCAGTGGAGGACAGGGGAACTATGGCTACACCTTC,CAISGGQGNYGYTF
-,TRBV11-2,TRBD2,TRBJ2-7,TGTGCCAGCAGCGCCCCCTTTAGCGGGAGGGACGAGCAGTACTTC,CASSAPFSGRDEQYF
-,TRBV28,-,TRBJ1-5,TGTGCCAGCAAGCCCAGCAATCAGCCCCAGCATTTT,CASKPSNQPQHF